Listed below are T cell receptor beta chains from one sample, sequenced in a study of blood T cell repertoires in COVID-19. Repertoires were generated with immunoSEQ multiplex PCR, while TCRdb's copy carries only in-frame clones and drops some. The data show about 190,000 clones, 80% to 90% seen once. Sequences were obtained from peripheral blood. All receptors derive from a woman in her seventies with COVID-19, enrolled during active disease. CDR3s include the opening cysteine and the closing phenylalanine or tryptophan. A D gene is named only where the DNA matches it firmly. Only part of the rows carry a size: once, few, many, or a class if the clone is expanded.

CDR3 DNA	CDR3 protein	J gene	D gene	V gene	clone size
TGTGCCAGCAGCTTAGAATACAGGTACTATGAGCAGTTCTTC	CASSLEYRYYEQFF	TRBJ2-1	NA	TRBV7-2	NA
TGTGCCAGCTCACCCGACAGGAACTATGGCTACACCTTC	CASSPDRNYGYTF	TRBJ1-2	NA	TRBV18	NA
TGTGCCTGGAGTGTAATTGCCGGGAATGAGCAGTTCTTC	CAWSVIAGNEQFF	TRBJ2-1	NA	TRBV30	NA
TGTGCCAGCAGTCCAGGGACAGGGTTTGGCTACACCTTC	CASSPGTGFGYTF	TRBJ1-2	TRBD1	TRBV6-5	NA
TGTGCCAGCAGCGGAGGACTAGCAGGGGGACACAATGAGCAGTTCTTC	CASSGGLAGGHNEQFF	TRBJ2-1	NA	TRBV2	NA
TGTGCCAGCAAGGAAACAGGGGACACTGAAGCTTTCTTT	CASKETGDTEAFF	TRBJ1-1	TRBD1	TRBV6-1	NA
TGTGCCAGCAGTTTACAGGGTAAAGGAAACACCATATATTTT	CASSLQGKGNTIYF	TRBJ1-3	NA	TRBV6-5	few
TGTGCCAGCACCTTTGCGGGACAGCCCCAGCATTTT	CASTFAGQPQHF	TRBJ1-5	NA	TRBV12-3/TRBV12-4	NA
TGTGCCAGCGGAGGGGTGGGCACCGGGGAGCTGTTTTTT	CASGGVGTGELFF	TRBJ2-2	NA	TRBV9	NA
TGTGCCAGCACCGACAGGGGGCCCGGGAACACTGAAGCTTTCTTT	CASTDRGPGNTEAFF	TRBJ1-1	TRBD1	TRBV6-4	NA
TGTGCCAGCAGCCTGAATGCTAGGGACAGCAGGCTTTACGAGCAGTACTTC	CASSLNARDSRLYEQYF	TRBJ2-7	TRBD1	TRBV28	NA
TGTGCCACCAGTGATGGCAGGGTAGGCATTGAAAAACTGTTTTTT	CATSDGRVGIEKLFF	TRBJ1-4	NA	TRBV24-1	NA
TGTGCCAGCAGCCCCTCCGGTCGTGGACCCCTCCACTTT	CASSPSGRGPLHF	TRBJ1-6	NA	TRBV9	NA
TGTGCCAGCAGCCAAGATATAAACAGGAAAGAGACCCAGTACTTC	CASSQDINRKETQYF	TRBJ2-5	NA	TRBV3-1/TRBV3-2	NA
TGTGCCAGCAGTAGATACACTAGCGGGAGATCAGAGCAGTACTTC	CASSRYTSGRSEQYF	TRBJ2-7	TRBD2	TRBV6-5	NA
TGTGCCACGACTGAACCGGGACAGGGACGTAGTGAGCAGTACTTC	CATTEPGQGRSEQYF	TRBJ2-7	TRBD1	TRBV6-6	few
TGTGCCAGCAGTTACGATTGGAGCGGTCAGCCCCAGCATTTT	CASSYDWSGQPQHF	TRBJ1-5	NA	TRBV6-5	NA
TGTGCCAGCAGCACCGGGACTAGCGGATACAATGAGCAGTTCTTC	CASSTGTSGYNEQFF	TRBJ2-1	TRBD2	TRBV11-3	NA
TGCGCCAGCAGCCAAGATCCTGGGTCAGGGGTGGACTATGGCTACACCTTC	CASSQDPGSGVDYGYTF	TRBJ1-2	NA	TRBV4-1	NA
TGTGCCTGGGGGGCGGGACAGACCCACGAGCAGTACTTC	CAWGAGQTHEQYF	TRBJ2-7	NA	TRBV30	NA
TGTGCCAGCAGCTTCGAGGGAGTCCTCTACGAGCAGTACTTC	CASSFEGVLYEQYF	TRBJ2-7	NA	TRBV7-2	NA
TGTGCCAGCAGTGGGGGAGGGTCCCGTAGCTACAATGAGCAGTTCTTC	CASSGGGSRSYNEQFF	TRBJ2-1	TRBD2	TRBV28	many
TGTGCCACCAGGGGTGGGGGAGCGGGAGGGCCGTCAGATACGCAGTATTTT	CATRGGGAGGPSDTQYF	TRBJ2-3	TRBD2	TRBV24-1	few
TGCGCCAGCAGCTTGATGTCTAGCGCTACCGGGGAGCTGTTTTTT	CASSLMSSATGELFF	TRBJ2-2	NA	TRBV5-1	NA
TGTGCCTGGAGCCCACAGGGGGGACAGCCCCAGCATTTT	CAWSPQGGQPQHF	TRBJ1-5	TRBD1	TRBV30	NA
TGCGCCAGCAGCCCAACCTCGGACAGGGTCTCAGGAAAACTGTTTTTT	CASSPTSDRVSGKLFF	TRBJ1-4	TRBD1	TRBV4-1	many
TGTGCCAGCAGCCCTACAGAGAGGGCAAACATTCAGTACTTC	CASSPTERANIQYF	TRBJ2-4	NA	TRBV7-6	NA
TGCAGCGTTGAAAGTGAGTACGAGCAGTACTTC	CSVESEYEQYF	TRBJ2-7	NA	TRBV29-1	NA
TGTGCCAGCAGTCCCGACAGGGCTTGGCCTGGCAATGAGCAGTTCTTC	CASSPDRAWPGNEQFF	TRBJ2-1	TRBD1	TRBV28	once
TGTGCCAGCAGCTTACAGGGGCAGTATAGCAATCAGCCCCAGCATTTT	CASSLQGQYSNQPQHF	TRBJ1-5	TRBD1	TRBV5-6	NA
TGTGCCAGCGGTACGTGGGGACAGAATTACGAGCAGTACTTC	CASGTWGQNYEQYF	TRBJ2-7	TRBD1	TRBV3-1/TRBV3-2	few
TGTGCCACCCGGGACAGGACCTACGAGCAGTACTTC	CATRDRTYEQYF	TRBJ2-7	TRBD1	TRBV24-1	NA
TGCAGCGTTATCAGAGTAGGGGGCTACGAGCAGTACTTC	CSVIRVGGYEQYF	TRBJ2-7	NA	TRBV29-1	few
TGTGCCTGGACGCGGGCAAATGGCTACACCTTC	CAWTRANGYTF	TRBJ1-2	NA	TRBV30	NA
TGCGCCAGCAGCTTGGCTGTCAACATCTATGGCTACACCTTC	CASSLAVNIYGYTF	TRBJ1-2	NA	TRBV5-1	few
TGTGCCAGCAGTGTTCGGGGCAGGGGGAGCTCCTATAATTCACCCCTCCACTTT	CASSVRGRGSSYNSPLHF	TRBJ1-6	TRBD1	TRBV6-1	NA
TGTGCCAGCTCACCTGACGGGTCTTTTATATACTACACCTTC	CASSPDGSFIYYTF	TRBJ1-2	NA	TRBV18	NA
TGTGCCTGTATAGGACAGCCGAACACTGAAGCTTTCTTT	CACIGQPNTEAFF	TRBJ1-1	NA	TRBV30	NA
TGTGCCAGCAGCTTAGCACTAGCGGTCTACAATGAGCAGTTCTTC	CASSLALAVYNEQFF	TRBJ2-1	TRBD2	TRBV7-3	NA
TGTGCCAGCAGTTTATACGGACAGGGAGCCGAGCAGTACTTC	CASSLYGQGAEQYF	TRBJ2-7	TRBD1	TRBV27	NA
TGTGCCAGCAGAAATCTAGCGGCCACAGATACGCAGTATTTT	CASRNLAATDTQYF	TRBJ2-3	TRBD2	TRBV6-5	NA
TGTGCCAGCAGCCACGGGGGGGGCGGGGCGGCCGAGCAGTTCTTC	CASSHGGGGAAEQFF	TRBJ2-1	TRBD2	TRBV3-1/TRBV3-2	NA
TGTGCCAGCAGTCCACCCTACCCACAGGGGGGAAACACCATATATTTT	CASSPPYPQGGNTIYF	TRBJ1-3	TRBD1	TRBV28	few
TGCGCCAGCAGCTTGGGGTGGGACAGGGAGGAAGCTTTCTTT	CASSLGWDREEAFF	TRBJ1-1	TRBD1	TRBV5-1	NA
TGTGCCAGCAGTTTCCTGGGACAGGGGATGGATGGCTACACCTTC	CASSFLGQGMDGYTF	TRBJ1-2	TRBD1	TRBV27	NA